This T cell receptor (beta chain) was retrieved from a study of blood T cell repertoires in COVID-19. Original methodology: Cell counts per sample came from amplifying reference gene primers. The repertoire was sequenced with immunoSEQ multiplex PCR; TCRdb's copy has only in-frame clones and lacks some. That table is the source of V, J and clone size, and D and trimming were worked out from the DNA. The top ten clones hold about a tenth of a sample with about 50,000 clones, 85% of them seen once. Germline V gene data show CDR1 as SEHNR and CDR2 as FQNEAQ (reference sequence). The ends were cut back, 5 bases at V and 2 bases at J, with 3 bases in the middle. The length of the CDR3 is 11 residues.

The gene calls are TRBV7-9 and TRBJ1-1; D is unresolved. The origin of this receptor is a human donor in a cohort sampled during active COVID-19. Material: peripheral blood. CDR3 residues: CASSTNTEAFF. The CDR3 DNA sequence: TGTGCCAGCAGCACTAACACTGAAGCTTTCTTT. The full variable domain, with the rest looked up from reference TRBV7-9 and TRBJ1-1, is DTGVSQNPRHKITKRGQNVTFRCDPISEHNRLYWYRQTLGQGPEFLTYFQNEAQLEKSRLLSDRFSAERPKGSFSTLEIQRTEQGDSAMYLCASSTNTEAFFGQGTRLTVV.